Listed here are 20 T cell receptor beta chains from one sample, sequenced in a study of shared clonotypes between healthy human individuals. The method was immunoSEQ multiplex PCR; TCRdb's version includes in-frame clones alone and lacks a portion of them. The sample lists about a million clones; approximately 80% were seen once. Sequences were obtained from memory CD4+ T cells from PBMCs. Subset denoted: CD45RA-negative fraction. The receptors originated from a man younger than 35 in good health. Some clones in this sample may be carry-over from other donors' samples.

The chain has TRBV7-3 and TRBJ2-3, with D perhaps matching TRBD2 (5 bases). Germline V gives CDR1 SGHTA, CDR2 FQGTGA. The CDR3 extends over 16 amino acids. Trimming pared 0 bases from V and 3 bases from J, leaving 13 bases between. The CDR3 reads CASSLTLGGLTDTQYF. The CDR3, as DNA: TGTGCCAGCAGCTTAACGCTGGGCGGGTTGACAGATACGCAGTATTTT.

The V and J genes are TRBV5-4 and TRBJ1-2; 7 bases agree with TRBD1. Trimming took 3 bases from V and 8 from J; bases not matched to a gene: 7. CDR3 size: 13 residues. In germline, CDR1 is SGHNT, CDR2 YYREEE (reference sequence). The CDR3 sequence is CASSSDRVAGYTF. CDR3 bases: TGTGCCAGCAGCTCAGACAGGGTTGCGGGCTACACCTTC.

This clone was counted a few times. The rearrangement uses TRBV2 and TRBJ2-1; 7 bases fit TRBD2. The junction had 10 bases not matched to a gene; V was cut back by 4 bases and J by 10 bases. The CDR3 is made up of 14 amino acids. Germline V CDR1 and CDR2: SNHLY, FYNNEI. For the CDR3, the DNA is TGTGCCAGCAGTGGGCTAGCGGAGACCTCGGAGCAGTTCTTC. This encodes CASSGLAETSEQFF. Using reference TRBV2 and TRBJ2-1 for the parts outside the CDR3, the full variable domain is EPEVTQTPSHQVTQMGQEVILRCVPISNHLYFYWYRQILGQKVEFLVSFYNNEISEKSEIFDDQFSVERPDGSNFTLKIRSTKLEDSAMYFCASSGLAETSEQFFGPGTRLTVL.

The chain has TRBV7-2 and TRBJ2-1, with 8 bases that match TRBD2. Looked up from germline, CDR1 is SGHTA and CDR2 is FQGNSA. The CDR3 loop spans 16 amino acids. Trimming removed 5 bases from V and 3 bases from J; junction bases left unmatched: 9. The CDR3 spells CASSPNSGNLYNEQFF. The CDR3 nucleotides read TGTGCCAGCAGCCCTAATAGCGGGAACCTCTACAATGAGCAGTTCTTC.

The genes are TRBV4-2 and TRBJ2-7; D not resolved. CDR1 LGHNA and CDR2 YNFKEQ come from the germline V gene. The CDR3 loop spans 15 amino acids. V was trimmed by 1 base and J by 2 bases, leaving 12 bases between them. CDR3 sequence (DNA): TGTGCCAGCAGCCAAGTGGCGGCCCGAACCTACGAGCAGTACTTC. As protein: CASSQVAARTYEQYF.

V is TRBV29-1 and J is TRBJ2-1; TRBD1 matches at 7 bases. The J segment lost 1 base and the V segment lost 4 bases, leaving 4 bases of the junction unmatched. The CDR3 length is 14 residues. Germline-derived CDR1 and CDR2 are SQVTM and ANQGSEA. The CDR3 loop reads CSVVGQLSYNEQFF. Here the CDR3 DNA reads TGCAGCGTTGTGGGACAGCTATCCTACAATGAGCAGTTCTTC.

The chain recombines TRBV7-2 with TRBJ2-7, with D tentatively TRBD1 (5 bases). The ends were cut back, 1 base at V and 2 bases at J, with 12 bases in the middle. CDR1 and CDR2 (germline): SGHTA, FQGNSA. This CDR3 contains 15 residues. CDR3 sequence (DNA): TGTGCCAGCAGCTTAGATAGACAGCCGACCTACGAGCAGTACTTC. Its translation: CASSLDRQPTYEQYF.

The CDR3 DNA sequence: TGTGCCAGCAGCCCTAGGGACCAACTCTCAGGCTACGAGCAGTACTTC. It translates to CASSPRDQLSGYEQYF. The chain joins TRBV14 to TRBJ2-7; D assignment may be TRBD1 or TRBD2 (5 bases each). Germline V CDR1 and CDR2: SGHDN, FVKESK. Trimming removed 4 bases at V and 3 bases at J, with 19 bases between. The CDR3 totals 16 residues.

There are many counts of this clone. CDR3: CASSLVGDGQDTQYF. As DNA, the CDR3 is TGCGCCAGCAGCTTGGTCGGGGATGGGCAGGATACGCAGTATTTT. The chain uses TRBV5-1 and TRBJ2-3; perhaps TRBD2 as D (5 bases). This CDR3 comprises 15 residues. Germline CDR1 reads SGHRS; CDR2 reads YFSETQ. The V end was cut by 0 bases, the J end by 6 bases, with 14 bases between.

The chain uses TRBV27 and TRBJ1-2; a weak D match, TRBD1 (5 bases). Germline V gives CDR1 MNHEY, CDR2 SMNVEV (reference sequence). V gave up 3 bases and J gave up 4 bases, with 9 bases separating them. This CDR3 has 13 amino acids. CDR3 sequence reads: CASSFGGVYGYTF. The CDR3 DNA sequence: TGTGCCAGCAGTTTCGGGGGGGTCTATGGCTACACCTTC.

The CDR3 loop reads CASSRTGEGYGYTF. In nucleotides, the CDR3 is TGTGCCAGCAGCCGGACAGGGGAGGGATATGGCTACACCTTC. The V call is TRBV4-2, the J call TRBJ1-2; 9 bases are a match to TRBD1. Germline CDR1 and CDR2: LGHNA and YNFKEQ. After removal of 4 bases from V and 5 bases from J, the junction contained 5 bases not matched to a gene. This CDR3 contains 14 residues.

This clone appeared a single time. The rearrangement uses TRBV6-6 and TRBJ2-7; 7 nucleotides agree with TRBD2. CDR1 and CDR2 from the germline V gene are MNHNY and SVGAGI (reference sequence). Trimming took 5 bases from V and 3 from J; bases not matched to a gene: 10. The CDR3 is 15 residues long. CDR3 amino acids: CASSRPEGGVYEQYF. The CDR3 coding sequence is TGTGCCAGCAGTCGACCCGAGGGAGGGGTCTACGAGCAGTACTTC.

This clone came up once. V usage is TRBV15 and J usage is TRBJ2-3; 8 bases line up with TRBD2. The germline V gene has CDR1 LNHNV and CDR2 YYDKDF (reference sequence). Unmatched junction bases numbered 9, after V lost 1 base and J lost 9 bases. The CDR3 has 15 amino acids. The CDR3 reads CATSRVSGAAETQYF. CDR3 nucleotide sequence: TGTGCCACCAGCAGAGTTAGCGGGGCCGCCGAAACGCAGTATTTT.

The rearrangement links TRBV5-1 to TRBJ2-7, with TRBD2 matching 8 bases. The CDR3 is made up of 13 amino acids. In germline, CDR1 is SGHRS, CDR2 YFSETQ. J gave up 6 bases and V 0 bases, and 2 bases lay outside the gene matches. The CDR3 DNA follows: TGCGCCAGCAGCTTGGCGGGGGGGTTCGAGCAGTACTTC. Its translation is CASSLAGGFEQYF.

This clone was found once. The rearrangement uses TRBV5-6 and TRBJ2-5; 7 positions match TRBD1. CDR3 length: 15 residues. Germline trimming cut 4 bases from V and 0 bases from J; bases unmatched to any gene: 6. CDR1 SGHDT and CDR2 YYEEEE come from the germline V gene. The CDR3 sequence: CASSPGDRDQETQYF. DNA for the CDR3: TGTGCCAGCAGCCCCGGAGACAGGGACCAAGAGACCCAGTACTTC. The variable domain in full, with the rest retrieved from reference TRBV5-6 and TRBJ2-5, is DAGVTQSPTHLIKTRGQQVTLRCSPKSGHDTVSWYQQALGQGPQFIFQYYEEEERQRGNFPDRFSGHQFPNYSSELNVNALLLGDSALYLCASSPGDRDQETQYFGPGTRLLVL.

The rearrangement links TRBV5-4 to TRBJ1-3, with D maybe TRBD1 (5 bases). This CDR3 is built from 15 residues. CDR1 is SGHNT and CDR2 is YYREEE in the germline V gene (reference sequence). With 4 bases removed from V and 0 bases from J, the gap between germline ends came to 11 bases. In DNA form, the CDR3 reads TGTGCCAGCAGCCTCGACGGGGGCTCTGGAAACACCATATATTTT. It specifies CASSLDGGSGNTIYF.

Turning to this clone: Only one base separates this from a far larger clonotype, so it likely reflects a read error. Other DNA sequences of this sample code for an identical CDR3. The chain links TRBV5-1 to TRBJ2-2; TRBD2 matches at 10 bases. Germline V gene lookup returns CDR1 SGHRS and CDR2 YFSETQ. The CDR3 runs 17 residues. The CDR3 coding sequence is TGCGCCAGCAGCGCAGAACTAGCGGGACAAAACACCGGGGAGCTATTTTTT. It translates to CASSAELAGQNTGELFF.

The chain joins TRBV11-2 to TRBJ2-5, with unresolved D. The germline CDR1 and CDR2 sequences are SGHAT and FQNNGV. Between the trimmed V and J ends, which lost 3 bases and 1 base, there was a span of 9 bases. The CDR3 is 14 amino acids. CDR3 protein: CASSFSTTQETQYF. Written as DNA, the CDR3 is TGTGCCAGCAGCTTCAGCACAACCCAAGAGACCCAGTACTTC.

V is TRBV7-9 and J is TRBJ2-2, with 7 bases that match TRBD2. There are 15 residues in the CDR3. Germline assignment: CDR1 SEHNR and CDR2 FQNEAQ (reference sequence). The trim removed 5 bases at V and 5 bases at J, leaving 8 bases unmatched. The CDR3 nucleotides are TGTGCCAGCAGCCCTCGGCCCGGGGGGACCGGGGAGCTGTTTTTT. Its protein is CASSPRPGGTGELFF. The variable domain in full, with the rest retrieved from reference TRBV7-9 and TRBJ2-2, is DTGVSQNPRHKITKRGQNVTFRCDPISEHNRLYWYRQTLGQGPEFLTYFQNEAQLEKSRLLSDRFSAERPKGSFSTLEIQRTEQGDSAMYLCASSPRPGGTGELFFGEGSRLTVL.

The chain links TRBV11-2 to TRBJ2-7, with a weak D call TRBD1 (6 bases). Trimming took off 5 bases at V and 2 bases at J, with 13 bases between the two ends. CDR1 and CDR2 (germline): SGHAT, FQNNGV. This CDR3 is built from 14 residues. The CDR3 DNA follows: TGTGCCAGCAGCACGACTCACAGGGCCTACGAGCAGTACTTC. It codes for CASSTTHRAYEQYF.